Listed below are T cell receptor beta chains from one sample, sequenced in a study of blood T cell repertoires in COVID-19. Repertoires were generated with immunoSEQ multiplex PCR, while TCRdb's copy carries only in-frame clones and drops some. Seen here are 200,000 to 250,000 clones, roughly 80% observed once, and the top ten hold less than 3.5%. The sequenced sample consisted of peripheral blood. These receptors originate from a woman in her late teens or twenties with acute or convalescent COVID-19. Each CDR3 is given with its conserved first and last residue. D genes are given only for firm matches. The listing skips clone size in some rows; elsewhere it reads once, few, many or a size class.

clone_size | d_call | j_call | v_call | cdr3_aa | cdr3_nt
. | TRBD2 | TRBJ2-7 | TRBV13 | CASSDSGSGSYEQYF | TGTGCCAGCAGCGACTCTGGAAGCGGGAGTTACGAGCAGTACTTC
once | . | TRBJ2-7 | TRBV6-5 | CASSYNGETYEQYF | TGTGCCAGCAGTTACAACGGGGAGACCTACGAGCAGTACTTC
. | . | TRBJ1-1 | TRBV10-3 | CAISEVGDTEAFF | TGTGCCATCAGTGAAGTAGGGGACACTGAAGCTTTCTTT
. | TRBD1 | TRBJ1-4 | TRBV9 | CASSVGDRGIVEDTEKLFF | TGTGCCAGCAGCGTCGGGGACAGGGGTATTGTAGAGGATACTGAAAAACTGTTTTTT
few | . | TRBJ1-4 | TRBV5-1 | CASSAVATNEKLFF | TGCGCCAGCAGTGCGGTTGCAACTAATGAAAAACTGTTTTTT
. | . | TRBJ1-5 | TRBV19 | CASNPGWGRQRNQPQHF | TGTGCCAGTAACCCAGGCTGGGGGAGGCAGCGCAATCAGCCCCAGCATTTT
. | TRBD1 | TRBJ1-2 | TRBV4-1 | CASSQDSGQGKWYGYTF | TGCGCCAGCAGCCAAGATTCCGGACAGGGGAAATGGTATGGCTACACCTTC
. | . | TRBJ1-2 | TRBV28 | CASSLRSTGYGYTF | TGTGCCAGCAGTTTAAGATCCACGGGCTATGGCTACACCTTC
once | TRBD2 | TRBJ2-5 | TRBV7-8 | CASSSRRTSGRQETQYF | TGTGCCAGCAGCTCCCGTAGGACTAGCGGGAGACAAGAGACCCAGTACTTC
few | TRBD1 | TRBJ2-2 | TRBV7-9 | CASSKGTGSNTGELFF | TGTGCCAGCAGCAAGGGGACAGGGTCGAACACCGGGGAGCTGTTTTTT
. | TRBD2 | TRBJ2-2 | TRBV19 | CASQASGRSPGELFF | TGTGCCAGTCAGGCTAGCGGGAGAAGTCCCGGGGAGCTGTTTTTT
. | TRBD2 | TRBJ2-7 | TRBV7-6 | CASSLAKSLAGARYEQYF | TGTGCCAGCAGCTTAGCGAAATCACTAGCGGGAGCTCGGTACGAGCAGTACTTC
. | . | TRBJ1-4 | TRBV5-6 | CASSFGTNEKLFF | TGTGCCAGCAGCTTCGGGACTAATGAAAAACTGTTTTTT
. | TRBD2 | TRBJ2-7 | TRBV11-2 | CASSRTSGSGEQYF | TGTGCCAGCAGCCGGACTAGCGGGAGCGGTGAGCAGTACTTC
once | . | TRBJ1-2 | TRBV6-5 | CASRQGLVHGGYTF | TGTGCCAGCAGACAGGGCCTTGTTCACGGTGGCTACACCTTC
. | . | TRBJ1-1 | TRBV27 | CASSLSRMGEAFF | TGTGCCAGCAGCCTATCCAGGATGGGTGAAGCTTTCTTT